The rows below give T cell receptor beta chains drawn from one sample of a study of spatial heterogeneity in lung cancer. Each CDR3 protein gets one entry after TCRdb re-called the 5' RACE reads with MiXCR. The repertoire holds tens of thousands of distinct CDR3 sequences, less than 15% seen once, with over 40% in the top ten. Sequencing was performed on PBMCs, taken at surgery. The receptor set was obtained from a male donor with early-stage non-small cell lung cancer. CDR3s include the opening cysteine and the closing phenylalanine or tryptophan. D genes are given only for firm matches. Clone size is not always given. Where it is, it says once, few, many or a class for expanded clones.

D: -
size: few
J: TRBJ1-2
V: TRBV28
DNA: TGTGCCAGCTTCGGACGGGCAAACTATGGCTACACCTTC
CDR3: CASFGRANYGYTF

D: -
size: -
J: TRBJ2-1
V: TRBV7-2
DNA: TGTGCCAGCAGCTTAGCGTACGGGAAGTACAATGAGCAGTTCTTC
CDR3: CASSLAYGKYNEQFF

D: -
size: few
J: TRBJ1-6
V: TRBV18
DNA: TGTGCCAGCTCACCCAAGCCGAACTCCTATAATTCACCCCTCCACTTT
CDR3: CASSPKPNSYNSPLHF

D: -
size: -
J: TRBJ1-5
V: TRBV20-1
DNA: TGCAGTGTGATGGAGGGATCCAATCAGCCCCAGCATTTT
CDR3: CSVMEGSNQPQHF

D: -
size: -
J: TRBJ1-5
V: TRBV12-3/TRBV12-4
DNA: TGTGCCAGCAGTTTCGGACAGAACAATGGCAATCAGCCCCAGCATTTT
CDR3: CASSFGQNNGNQPQHF

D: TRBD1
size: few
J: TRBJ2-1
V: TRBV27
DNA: TGTGCCAGCAGCGCCCCAGGGGACAGGGGGACTTACAATGAGCAGTTCTTC
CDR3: CASSAPGDRGTYNEQFF

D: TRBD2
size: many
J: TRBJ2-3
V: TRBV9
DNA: TGTGCCAGCAGCCCCAGCGGGGCAGCCTTTAGCACAGATACGCAGTATTTT
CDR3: CASSPSGAAFSTDTQYF

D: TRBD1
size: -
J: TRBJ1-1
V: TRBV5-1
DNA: TGCGCCAGCAGCCGCAGACAGGGGACGAACACTGAAGCTTTCTTT
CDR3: CASSRRQGTNTEAFF

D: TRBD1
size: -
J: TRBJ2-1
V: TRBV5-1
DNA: TGCGCCAGCAGACGGACAGGGAGGTACAATGAGCAGTTCTTC
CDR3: CASRRTGRYNEQFF

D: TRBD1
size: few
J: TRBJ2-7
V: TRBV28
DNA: TGTGCCAGCACCAGAACCCCCGGGACAGGGGGCGACGAGCAGTACTTC
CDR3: CASTRTPGTGGDEQYF

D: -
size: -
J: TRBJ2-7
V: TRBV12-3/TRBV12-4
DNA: TGTGCCAGCAGTGGGAGCCTGGGCGAGCAGTACTTC
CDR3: CASSGSLGEQYF

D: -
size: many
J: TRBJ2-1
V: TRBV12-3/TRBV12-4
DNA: TGTGCCAGCAGTTTATGGTCTAGCGTCAATGAGCAGTTCTTC
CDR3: CASSLWSSVNEQFF

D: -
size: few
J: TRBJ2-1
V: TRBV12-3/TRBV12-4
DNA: TGTGCCAGCAGCTCCTTCGGGGGTCCGTACAATGAGCAGTTCTTC
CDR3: CASSSFGGPYNEQFF

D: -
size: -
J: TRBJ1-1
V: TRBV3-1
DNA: TGTGCCAGCAGCCAATTTTCAGCCGGGGTCACTGAAGCTTTCTTT
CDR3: CASSQFSAGVTEAFF

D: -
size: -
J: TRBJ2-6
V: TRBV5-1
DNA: TGCGCCAGTTCTCGACAGATAATCTCTGGGGCCAACGTCCTGACTTTC
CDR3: CASSRQIISGANVLTF

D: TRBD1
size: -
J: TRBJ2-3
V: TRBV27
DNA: TGTGCCAGCAAGGACAGGGAGTTTGGGACAGATACGCAGTATTTT
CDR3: CASKDREFGTDTQYF

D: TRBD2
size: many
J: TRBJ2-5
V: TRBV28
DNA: TGTGCCAGCAGTCCACACGGGACTAGCAAAGAGACCCAGTACTTC
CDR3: CASSPHGTSKETQYF

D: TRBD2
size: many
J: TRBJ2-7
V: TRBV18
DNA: TGTGCCAGCTCACCGGGACTAGCGGGAGTTGCCGAGCAGTACTTC
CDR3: CASSPGLAGVAEQYF

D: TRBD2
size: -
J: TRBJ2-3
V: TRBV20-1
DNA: TGCAGTGTTACCCAGGGACTATCTAGCACAGATACGCAGTATTTT
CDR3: CSVTQGLSSTDTQYF

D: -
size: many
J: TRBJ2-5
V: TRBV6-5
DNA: TGTGCCAGCAGTTACTCCCAGGTCCTACAAGAGACCCAGTACTTC
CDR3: CASSYSQVLQETQYF

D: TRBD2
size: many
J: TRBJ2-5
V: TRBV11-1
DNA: TGTGCCAGCAGCTTAGAGGGGATGACTAGCGGTCAAGAGACCCAGTACTTC
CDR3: CASSLEGMTSGQETQYF

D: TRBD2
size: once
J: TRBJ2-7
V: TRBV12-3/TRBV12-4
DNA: TGTGCCAGCAGACAACAGGCTAGCGGGAGGGCCTCCGAGCAGTACTTC
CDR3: CASRQQASGRASEQYF

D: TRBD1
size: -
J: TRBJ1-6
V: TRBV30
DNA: TGTGCCTGGAGTCAGGGACAGGATAATTCACCCTTCCACTTT
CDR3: CAWSQGQDNSPFHF

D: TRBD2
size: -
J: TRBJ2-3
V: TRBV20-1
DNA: TGCAGTGCTAGAGCGGCGGGGGGGCAACCAGATACGCAGTATTTT
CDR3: CSARAAGGQPDTQYF

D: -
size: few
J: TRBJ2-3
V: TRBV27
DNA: TGTGCCAGCAGTTTCGGAGTGGGGGATACGCAGTATTTT
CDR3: CASSFGVGDTQYF

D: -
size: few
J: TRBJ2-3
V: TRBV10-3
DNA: TGTGCCATCAGTGAAGTTCCAAAGGGGGTTGAACACACAGATACGCAGTATTTT
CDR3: CAISEVPKGVEHTDTQYF

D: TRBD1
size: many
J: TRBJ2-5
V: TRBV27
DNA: TGTGCCAGCAGAACAGGGGGAGTCGGGACCCAGTACTTC
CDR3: CASRTGGVGTQYF

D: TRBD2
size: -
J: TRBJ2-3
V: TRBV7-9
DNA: TGTGCCAGCAGTCAGACGGGGGGGCCGGTCGCAGATACGGAGTATTTT
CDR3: CASSQTGGPVADTEYF

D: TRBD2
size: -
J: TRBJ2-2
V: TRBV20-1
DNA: TGCAGTGCCGTCCTCCCGGGACTAGCGGGGGACACCGGGGAGCTGTTTTTT
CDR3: CSAVLPGLAGDTGELFF

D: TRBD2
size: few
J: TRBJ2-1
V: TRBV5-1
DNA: TGCGCCAGCAGCTTGGAGGCTAGCGGGCACAATGAGCAGTTCTTC
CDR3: CASSLEASGHNEQFF

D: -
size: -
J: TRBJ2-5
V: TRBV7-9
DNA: TGTGCCAGCAGCTTAGCCCGACTAGTTCAGGAGACCCAGTACTTC
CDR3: CASSLARLVQETQYF

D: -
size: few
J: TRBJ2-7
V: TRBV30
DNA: TGTGCCTGGAGTGTCGGTACCTACGAGCAGTACTTC
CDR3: CAWSVGTYEQYF

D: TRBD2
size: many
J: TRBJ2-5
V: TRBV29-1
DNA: TGCAGCGTTGACGGGAGGTACCAAGAGACCCAGTACTTC
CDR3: CSVDGRYQETQYF